The 30 T cell receptor beta chains listed next were all sequenced from one sample in a study of blood T cell repertoires in COVID-19 (dated by TCRdb to the early 2020s). The method behind the library was the immunoSEQ multiplex PCR assay. TCRdb limited this immuneACCESS table to in-frame rearrangements with V and J called. A share of clones is missing; checked studies link under half to unresolved V genes, and the rest is unexplained. This sample is represented by about 270,000 clones; about 88% of them were singletons. 3% of the sample lies in the top ten. Sequencing input: PBMCs or T cells enriched from blood (not recorded which). These TCRs come from a woman in her fifties or sixties who had recovered from COVID-19.

The chain links TRBV25-1 to TRBJ1-4, with unresolved D. Germline CDR1 is MGHDK and CDR2 is SYGVNS. The CDR3 is 18 residues long. Trimming took off 0 bases at V and 0 bases at J, with 14 bases between the two ends. CDR3 region: CASSEYHQALATNEKLFF. The DNA for the CDR3 is TGTGCCAGCAGTGAATACCACCAGGCGCTCGCAACTAATGAAAAACTGTTTTTT. Drawing the rest from reference TRBV25-1 and TRBJ1-4, the complete variable domain is EADIYQTPRYLVIGTGKKITLECSQTMGHDKMYWYQQDPGMELHLIHYSYGVNSTEKGDLSSESTVSRIRTEHFPLTLESARPSHTSQYLCASSEYHQALATNEKLFFGSGTQLSVL.

The CDR3 region is CSVAGRLNTEAFF. The CDR3 DNA reads TGCAGCGTTGCTGGCAGGCTGAACACTGAAGCTTTCTTT. This chain links TRBV29-1 with TRBJ1-1; D is unresolved. The V gene's germline CDR1 is SQVTM and CDR2 ANQGSEA. V dropped 4 bases and J dropped 0 bases, with 9 bases sitting between them. The length of the CDR3 is 13 residues.

This clone was observed a single time. Here the CDR3 DNA reads TGTGCCAGCAGCCAAGCAACCCAGGGGGCCTTAGATACGCAGTATTTT. Translated, it gives CASSQATQGALDTQYF. V gene TRBV3-1 (or the pseudogene TRBV3-2) combines with J gene TRBJ2-3; 8 bases agree with TRBD1. The length of the CDR3 is 16 residues. The ends lost 1 base at V and 5 bases at J; junction bases unmatched: 8. Germline CDR1 is LGHDT and CDR2 is YNNKEL (reference sequence).

The chain's CDR3 is CASSVSGRSGYEQFF. The DNA of the CDR3 is TGTGCCAGCAGCGTTAGCGGGAGATCGGGCTATGAGCAGTTCTTC. This chain uses TRBV9 with TRBJ2-1, with 9 bases identical to TRBD2. V gave up 2 bases and J gave up 8 bases; unmatched junction bases: 8. The length of the CDR3 is 15 residues. In germline, CDR1 is SGDLS, CDR2 YYNGEE.

This clone was counted between two and nine times. This sequence joins TRBV5-4 and TRBJ1-4, with 7 bases aligning to TRBD1. Trimming removed 7 bases from V and 10 bases from J; junction bases left unmatched: 16. CDR1 is SGHNT and CDR2 is YYREEE in the germline V gene (reference sequence). The CDR3 runs 15 residues. The CDR3: CASRSGTDRRLKLFF. The CDR3 bases are TGTGCCAGCCGCTCCGGGACAGACCGGAGATTAAAACTGTTTTTT.

The chain is built from TRBV28 and TRBJ2-7; TRBD1 aligns across 7 bases. The CDR3 length is 13 residues. Trimming at V came to 8 bases and at J to 6 bases, leaving 10 bases not matched to a gene. Germline V gives CDR1 MDHEN, CDR2 SYDVKM. This CDR3 is CASQNPDRREQYF. The CDR3 DNA is TGTGCCAGCCAAAACCCGGACAGGCGCGAGCAGTACTTC.

The chain couples TRBV19 to TRBJ1-5; D not resolved. This CDR3 spans 13 amino acids. V shed 5 bases and J shed 5 bases, with 10 bases lying between them. CDR1 and CDR2 (germline): LNHDA, SQIVND (reference sequence). The CDR3 loop reads CASSPRRDQPQHF. CDR3 sequence (DNA): TGTGCCAGTAGTCCTCGGAGGGATCAGCCCCAGCATTTT.

The chain is built from TRBV7-3 and TRBJ1-6; no clear D gene. Germline values: CDR1 SGHTA, CDR2 FQGTGA. V was shortened by 0 bases and J by 5 bases, with 5 bases between the two germline ends. There are 14 residues in the CDR3. The CDR3 DNA reads as TGTGCCAGCAGCTTAACCGGAGATAATTCACCCCTCCACTTT. Its translation is CASSLTGDNSPLHF. Filled out from reference TRBV7-3 and TRBJ1-6, the complete variable domain reads GAGVSQTPSNKVTEKGKYVELRCDPISGHTALYWYRQSLGQGPEFLIYFQGTGAADDSGLPNDRFFAVRPEGSVSTLKIQRTERGDSAVYLCASSLTGDNSPLHFGNGTRLTVT.

This clone appeared a single time. This sequence joins TRBV19 and TRBJ1-4, with D hard to call. CDR3 length: 16 amino acids. CDR1 is LNHDA, CDR2 SQIVND, per germline (reference sequence). Trimming shortened V by 7 bases and J by 0 bases, and 15 bases separated the two germline ends. The DNA for the CDR3 is TGTGCCAGTACCAGGAGAGACTATGCAACTAATGAAAAACTGTTTTTT. This encodes CASTRRDYATNEKLFF.

The chain is built from TRBV2 and TRBJ2-1; TRBD2 agrees at 8 bases. CDR1 SNHLY and CDR2 FYNNEI come from the germline V gene. V gave up 5 bases and J gave up 4 bases; unmatched junction bases: 10. CDR3 length: 16 amino acids. CDR3 amino acids: CASSLTRIAGYNEQFF. The CDR3, as DNA: TGTGCCAGCAGTCTAACCCGGATAGCGGGGTACAATGAGCAGTTCTTC.

This clone occurred a few times. This chain links TRBV7-3 with TRBJ2-7; D is undetermined. Germline V gene sequence: CDR1 SGHTA, CDR2 FQGTGA. The CDR3 length is 13 residues. The V gene lost 1 base and the J gene lost 4 bases, with 8 bases spanning the gap. This CDR3 is CASSLNPLYEQYF. CDR3 in DNA: TGTGCCAGCAGCTTAAACCCCCTATACGAGCAGTACTTC.

The chain joins TRBV15 to TRBJ1-5; tentatively, D is TRBD1 (6 bases). The V gene lost 0 bases and the J gene lost 7 bases, with 13 bases spanning the gap. CDR1 and CDR2 (germline): LNHNV, YYDKDF (reference sequence). The CDR3 runs to 15 residues. The CDR3 bases are TGTGCCACCAGCAGAGAAACAGGGAGGGGGCAGCCCCAGCATTTT. This codes for CATSRETGRGQPQHF.

This chain joins TRBV29-1 and TRBJ1-2; D uncertain. The length of the CDR3 is 11 residues. Trimming pared 4 bases from V and 4 bases from J, leaving 7 bases between. CDR1 and CDR2 from the germline V gene are SQVTM and ANQGSEA. The CDR3 DNA follows: TGCAGCGTTGGGGAGATCTATGGCTACACCTTC. Protein sequence: CSVGEIYGYTF.

CDR3 bases: TGCAGCGGAAGCGGGAGACTACAAGAGACCCAGTACTTC. Amino acid sequence: CSGSGRLQETQYF. The chain couples TRBV29-1 to TRBJ2-5, with 8 bases matching TRBD2. There are 13 residues in the CDR3. V gave up 7 bases and J gave up 2 bases; unmatched junction bases: 6. CDR1 is SQVTM and CDR2 is ANQGSEA in the germline V gene.

The chain recombines TRBV4-2 with TRBJ2-1; TRBD2 matches at 11 bases. V lost 4 bases to trimming and J lost 7 bases; unmatched junction nucleotides: 12. The length of the CDR3 is 17 residues. CDR1 LGHNA and CDR2 YNFKEQ come from the germline V gene. This CDR3 is CASSREESASGGNEQFF. In nucleotides, the CDR3 is TGTGCCAGCAGCCGAGAAGAGTCCGCTAGCGGGGGGAATGAGCAGTTCTTC.

The chain is built from TRBV29-1 and TRBJ2-1, with 7 bases that match TRBD1. Per germline, CDR1 SQVTM and CDR2 ANQGSEA. The CDR3 is 14 residues long. V lost 8 bases, J lost 1 base, and 8 bases stayed unmatched. The CDR3 sequence: CSLKNRGSYNEQFF. Here the CDR3 DNA reads TGCAGCTTAAAAAACAGGGGATCCTACAATGAGCAGTTCTTC.

The V gene is TRBV7-8, the J gene TRBJ1-6; D is perhaps TRBD1 (6 bases). CDR3 length: 15 amino acids. Trimming shortened V by 1 base and J by 7 bases, and 11 bases separated the two germline ends. Germline-derived CDR1 and CDR2 are SGHVS and FQNEAQ. DNA of the CDR3: TGTGCCAGCAGCTTAGTTGGACAGTTAAATTCACCCCTCCACTTT. This sequence encodes CASSLVGQLNSPLHF.

The gene calls are TRBV7-9 and TRBJ2-3, with D perhaps matching TRBD1 (6 bases). Germline V gene lookup returns CDR1 SEHNR and CDR2 FQNEAQ (reference sequence). The CDR3 totals 14 residues. Trimming shortened V by 8 bases and J by 1 base, and 13 bases separated the two germline ends. In DNA, the CDR3 is TGTGCCAGCTATCGGGCAGGGGGCACAGATACGCAGTATTTT. Its translation: CASYRAGGTDTQYF. Full variable domain (rest looked up from reference TRBV7-9 and TRBJ2-3): DTGVSQNPRHKITKRGQNVTFRCDPISEHNRLYWYRQTLGQGPEFLTYFQNEAQLEKSRLLSDRFSAERPKGSFSTLEIQRTEQGDSAMYLCASYRAGGTDTQYFGPGTRLTVL.

V and J are TRBV9 and TRBJ1-2, with 10 bases matching TRBD1. V lost 6 bases to trimming and J lost 7 bases; unmatched junction nucleotides: 9. The CDR3 loop spans 14 amino acids. The V gene's germline CDR1 is SGDLS and CDR2 YYNGEE. This CDR3 is CASTPGQGLFGYTF. Written as DNA, the CDR3 is TGTGCCAGCACCCCGGGACAGGGGCTTTTTGGCTACACCTTC.

This clone has more than one count but fewer than ten. This chain uses TRBV5-4 with TRBJ1-4; 7 bases match TRBD1. Germline V gives CDR1 SGHNT, CDR2 YYREEE (reference sequence). CDR3 size: 14 residues. Unmatched junction bases numbered 10, after V lost 4 bases and J lost 10 bases. For the CDR3, the DNA is TGTGCCAGCAGCGGCGGGACAGCGCTCGGAAAACTGTTTTTT. This codes for CASSGGTALGKLFF.

The genes are TRBV6-6 and TRBJ1-1; D remains unclear. From germline, CDR1 is MNHNY and CDR2 SVGAGI (reference sequence). This CDR3 comprises 10 residues. V was shortened by 2 bases and J by 10 bases, with 5 bases between the two germline ends. CDR3 in amino acids: CASSYRGAFF. CDR3 nucleotides: TGTGCCAGCAGTTACAGAGGAGCTTTCTTT.

Points on this clone: Within the sample, other DNA sequences also encode this same CDR3. The chain recombines TRBV3-1 (or the pseudogene TRBV3-2) with TRBJ1-4; TRBD1 agrees at 7 bases. The CDR3 is made up of 14 amino acids. V shed 4 bases, J shed 5 bases, and the junction held 4 bases outside the gene matches. Germline V gene data show CDR1 as LGHDT and CDR2 as YNNKEL (reference sequence). This chain's CDR3 is CASSRGQLNEKLFF. CDR3 sequence (DNA): TGTGCCAGCAGCCGGGGACAGCTAAATGAAAAACTGTTTTTT.

V is TRBV7-2 and J is TRBJ1-1, with TRBD1 as a possible D gene (6 bases). Germline V gene lookup returns CDR1 SGHTA and CDR2 FQGNSA. This CDR3 is built from 14 residues. V was pared by 5 bases and J by 0 bases, with 10 bases between. This CDR3 is CASSPQGLNTEAFF. CDR3 nucleotide sequence: TGTGCCAGCAGCCCACAGGGTTTGAACACTGAAGCTTTCTTT.

This chain connects TRBV15 to TRBJ2-1; 9 nucleotides align to TRBD1. The germline gives CDR1 LNHNV, CDR2 YYDKDF (reference sequence). V shed 5 bases, J shed 6 bases, and the junction held 8 bases outside the gene matches. CDR3 length: 15 residues. The CDR3 region is CATSPRDRASNEQFF. CDR3 bases: TGTGCCACCAGCCCTCGGGACAGGGCTTCCAATGAGCAGTTCTTC.

A note on this clone: Additional DNA sequences in this sample encode the identical CDR3. The CDR3 coding sequence is TGTGCCAGCAGCTTGGGACTAGCGGGAGTATCGAATGAGCAGTTCTTC. Translated, it gives CASSLGLAGVSNEQFF. This chain uses TRBV5-6 with TRBJ2-1; 12 nucleotides agree with TRBD2. Losses at the gene ends were 0 bases for V and 7 bases for J; bases not matched to a gene: 5. The CDR3 is 16 residues long. Germline CDR1 is SGHDT and CDR2 is YYEEEE. The full variable domain, rest sourced from reference TRBV5-6 and TRBJ2-1, is DAGVTQSPTHLIKTRGQQVTLRCSPKSGHDTVSWYQQALGQGPQFIFQYYEEEERQRGNFPDRFSGHQFPNYSSELNVNALLLGDSALYLCASSLGLAGVSNEQFFGPGTRLTVL.

Comments on this clone: The germline gene is not matched at one end of the junction; a read error may be the cause. The genes are TRBV3-1 (or the pseudogene TRBV3-2) and TRBJ2-1; 7 nucleotides align to TRBD1. The CDR3 sequence is 12 residues long. Germline V gene sequence: CDR1 LGHDT, CDR2 YNNKEL (reference sequence). CDR3 sequence: CASSLEEGARLF. The CDR3 nucleotides are TGTGCCAGCAGCCTTGAAGAGGGGGCTCGGCTCTTC.

V gene TRBV29-1 combines with J gene TRBJ2-7, with no clear D. CDR1 and CDR2 from the germline V gene are SQVTM and ANQGSEA. The CDR3 runs to 11 residues. The V gene lost 3 bases and the J gene lost 1 base, with 4 bases spanning the gap. CDR3 DNA: TGCAGCGTTGAGAGTTCCTACGAGCAGTACTTC. It translates to CSVESSYEQYF.

The CDR3 spells CASSDRGLSNTIYF. The CDR3 coding sequence is TGTGCCAGCAGTGACAGGGGGCTTTCGAACACCATATATTTT. V gene TRBV6-1 combines with J gene TRBJ1-3; TRBD1 matches at 8 bases. The CDR3 sequence is 14 residues long. With V trimmed by 3 bases and J by 7 bases, 5 bases remained unmatched. CDR1 is MNHNS and CDR2 is SASEGT in the germline V gene.

The CDR3 nucleotides read TGTGCCAGCAGTGAGTCCGGACAGGGATATGAAAAACTGTTTTTT. Translation: CASSESGQGYEKLFF. The chain combines TRBV2 with TRBJ1-4, with 8 bases aligning to TRBD1. CDR1 SNHLY and CDR2 FYNNEI come from the germline V gene. The CDR3 loop spans 15 amino acids. The trim removed 3 bases at V and 6 bases at J, leaving 6 bases unmatched. Looking up the rest from reference TRBV2 and TRBJ1-4 gives the full variable domain: EPEVTQTPSHQVTQMGQEVILRCVPISNHLYFYWYRQILGQKVEFLVSFYNNEISEKSEIFDDQFSVERPDGSNFTLKIRSTKLEDSAMYFCASSESGQGYEKLFFGSGTQLSVL.

This sequence joins TRBV5-6 and TRBJ1-2, with TRBD1 identical over 9 bases. This CDR3 has 14 residues. Looked up from germline, CDR1 is SGHDT and CDR2 is YYEEEE. V dropped 4 bases and J dropped 8; count of bases not matched to a gene: 9. CDR3 amino acids: CASSRLPGQGGYTF. The CDR3 bases are TGTGCCAGCAGCCGCCTTCCGGGACAGGGAGGCTACACCTTC.